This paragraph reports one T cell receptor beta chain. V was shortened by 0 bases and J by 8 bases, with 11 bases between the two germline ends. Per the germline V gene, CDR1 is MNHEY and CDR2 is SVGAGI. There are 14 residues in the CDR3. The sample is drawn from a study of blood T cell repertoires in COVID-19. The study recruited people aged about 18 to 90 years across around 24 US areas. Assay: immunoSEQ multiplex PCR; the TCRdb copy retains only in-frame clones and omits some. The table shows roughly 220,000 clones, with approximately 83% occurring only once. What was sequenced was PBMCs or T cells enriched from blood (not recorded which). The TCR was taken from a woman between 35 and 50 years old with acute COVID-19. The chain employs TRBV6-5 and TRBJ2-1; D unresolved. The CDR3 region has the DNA TGTGCCAGCAGTTACTCGACTGGAACACATGAGCAGTTCTTC. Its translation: CASSYSTGTHEQFF.